This T cell receptor beta chain stems from a study of T cells after yellow fever vaccination. Overall study: With SMART-Seq v4 Ultra Low Input, the fractions containing low cell numbers were prepared.

From the 5' RACE reads, TCRdb called clonotypes with MiXCR, one entry per CDR3 protein. Of some 100,000 distinct CDR3 sequences listed, roughly 9% are singletons. This clonotype was counted ten times or more. V was clipped by 2 bases and J by 10 bases; unmatched bases: 11. The germline gives CDR1 MNHEY, CDR2 SVGEGT. This CDR3 has 16 amino acids. This sequence was found in a young man who received the YFV17D yellow fever vaccine. This material consisted of CD8+ T cells not binding an NS4B(214-222) dextramer, sorted from PBMCs, taken approximately 16 days after the first yellow fever vaccination. The rearrangement uses TRBV6-2 or TRBV6-3 and TRBJ2-1, with 10 bases fitting TRBD1. The CDR3 is CASSYLGQGPRGEQFF. The CDR3 DNA sequence: TGTGCCAGCAGTTACCTGGGACAGGGGCCCCGAGGGGAGCAGTTCTTC.